Sequencing of this T cell receptor beta chain was carried out in a study of cytomegalovirus exposure and HLA in healthy donors. Points from the study as a whole: Researchers reported from a later analysis that most CMV-associated TCR beta chains appeared HLA-restricted. CMV serostatus stood as the only immune exposure information on hand.

About this clone: What it binds is not known.

The CDR3 sequence is 17 residues long. The germline V gene encodes CDR1 SGDLS and CDR2 YYNGEE. The junction had 7 bases not matched to a gene; V was cut back by 0 bases and J by 1 base. The PCR contained 60 Vbeta and 13 Jbeta primers. Method: immunoSEQ multiplex PCR; TCRdb's copy keeps in-frame clones and lacks some. The sample carries about 89,000 clones, roughly 85% recorded once. Sequencing was done on a sample of PBMCs. V usage is TRBV9 and J usage is TRBJ1-1; 9 nucleotides align to TRBD1. The TCR originated in a man between 40 and 49 years old in good health and CMV-seropositive. For the CDR3, the DNA is TGTGCCAGCAGCGTAGACTACAGGGGGCTCGGGAACACTGAAGCTTTCTTT. As protein: CASSVDYRGLGNTEAFF.